These T cell receptor beta chains were read from a single sample in a study of blood T cell repertoires in COVID-19. The method was immunoSEQ multiplex PCR; TCRdb's version includes in-frame clones alone and lacks a portion of them. The repertoire has fewer than 250,000 clones, 84% of them found once; the top ten carry under 4.5%. Material: peripheral blood. These receptors were collected from a man between 45 and 60 years old with acute or convalescent COVID-19. The CDR3 runs from the conserved cysteine through the conserved F or W. A D gene is named only where the DNA matches it firmly. Part of the rows lack a size; the others show once, few, many or a class for expanded clones.

clone size	D gene	V gene	J gene	CDR3 DNA	CDR3 protein
NA	TRBD2	TRBV30	TRBJ2-5	TGTGCCTGGAGCAAGGGACTAGCGGGGGCAGAGACCCAGTACTTC	CAWSKGLAGAETQYF
NA	TRBD2	TRBV7-9	TRBJ2-3	TGTGCCAGCAGCGTATTAGCGGGATACACAGATACGCAGTATTTT	CASSVLAGYTDTQYF
NA	TRBD2	TRBV19	TRBJ2-3	TGTGCCAGTAATCCTAGCGGAGCTAGCACAGATACGCAGTATTTT	CASNPSGASTDTQYF
NA	NA	TRBV19	TRBJ2-3	TGTGCCAGTAGTATAGATTCGGCCAGGGCGAATACGCAGTATTTT	CASSIDSARANTQYF
NA	NA	TRBV11-2	TRBJ1-1	TGTGCCAGCACCCCGGTAGGGGCGATGAACACTGAAGCTTTCTTT	CASTPVGAMNTEAFF
NA	TRBD2	TRBV20-1	TRBJ2-5	TGCAGTGCTAGTACTAGCGGGCAAGAGACCCAGTACTTC	CSASTSGQETQYF
NA	NA	TRBV4-1	TRBJ1-2	TGCGCCAGCAGCCCAATGCGGGGGGATCACTATGGCTACACCTTC	CASSPMRGDHYGYTF
NA	TRBD1	TRBV24-1	TRBJ2-2	TGTGCCACCAGTGACTCCGGGACAGGGAACACCGGGGAGCTGTTTTTT	CATSDSGTGNTGELFF
NA	TRBD1	TRBV6-5	TRBJ1-2	TGTGCCAGCAGTTCACAGGGGTTTGGGGGCTACACCTTC	CASSSQGFGGYTF
few	NA	TRBV4-1	TRBJ1-5	TGCGCCAGCAGCCAAACCGACAGATCTCTTAGCAATCAGCCCCAGCATTTT	CASSQTDRSLSNQPQHF
few	NA	TRBV18	TRBJ1-4	TGTGCCAGCTCACCGTCCATGGGCGCCCTTAATGAAAAACTGTTTTTT	CASSPSMGALNEKLFF
NA	NA	TRBV6-5	TRBJ1-2	TGTGCCAGCAGTTACTTCGGGGGGGCGGAGGGGTATGGCTACACCTTC	CASSYFGGAEGYGYTF
NA	NA	TRBV19	TRBJ1-3	TGTGCCAGTAGTATACAGGGAGGCGGAAACACCATATATTTT	CASSIQGGGNTIYF
NA	NA	TRBV11-2	TRBJ2-3	TGTGCCAGCAGCCCTACCGCCGGGGGCACAGATACGCAGTATTTT	CASSPTAGGTDTQYF
NA	NA	TRBV18	TRBJ1-4	TGTGCCAGCTCTAACCCCGCCACAGGGAAGGTCAATGAAAAACTGTTTTTT	CASSNPATGKVNEKLFF
NA	NA	TRBV5-1	TRBJ2-7	TGCGCCAGCAATGAAGAGGGTTTCTCCTACGAGCAGTACTTC	CASNEEGFSYEQYF
NA	NA	TRBV5-1	TRBJ2-1	TGCGCCAGCAGCTCACGAGGGGGGGGACCTCGATACAATGAGCAGTTCTTC	CASSSRGGGPRYNEQFF
few	NA	TRBV2	TRBJ1-2	TGTGCCAGCAGTCGGGGAGCTAACTATGGCTACACCTTC	CASSRGANYGYTF
NA	NA	TRBV5-4	TRBJ2-3	TGTGCCAGCAGCTTGGTGACTAGCACAGATACGCAGTATTTT	CASSLVTSTDTQYF
NA	TRBD1	TRBV7-2	TRBJ2-7	TGTGCCAGCAGCTTAATCGTCACGCTAACCGGGACAGGCTTCTACGAGCAGTACTTC	CASSLIVTLTGTGFYEQYF
NA	TRBD1	TRBV4-2	TRBJ1-4	TGTGCCAGCAGCGACAGGGGGGGAGAAAAACTGTTTTTT	CASSDRGGEKLFF
NA	NA	TRBV6-1	TRBJ1-1	TGTGCCAGCAGTGAAAGGCGCCTCGGGGGAGGGAAGGACACTGAAGCTTTCTTT	CASSERRLGGGKDTEAFF
NA	NA	TRBV18	TRBJ1-6	TGTGCCAGCACGCCCGCGGAGGGATCACCCCTCCACTTT	CASTPAEGSPLHF
NA	TRBD2	TRBV28	TRBJ2-3	TGTGCCAGCAGTTTGCCCTTTGGAAGCGGGAGGGCGGGAGATACGCAGTATTTT	CASSLPFGSGRAGDTQYF
few	TRBD1	TRBV7-9	TRBJ2-7	TGTGCCAGCAGCCCTTCGGACAGGGTTGAGTACGAGCAGTACTTC	CASSPSDRVEYEQYF
NA	TRBD1	TRBV6-5	TRBJ2-3	TGTGCCAGCAGTCCCGGGACAGGGCGGGATACGCAGTATTTT	CASSPGTGRDTQYF
NA	NA	TRBV5-6	TRBJ2-6	TGTGCCAGCACCCCGATCGGGATCTCTGGGGCCAACGTCCTGACTTTC	CASTPIGISGANVLTF
NA	TRBD2	TRBV7-6	TRBJ2-1	TGTGCCAGCAGCTTAGCGGGCGGGAGATCCTACAATGAGCAGTTCTTC	CASSLAGGRSYNEQFF
NA	TRBD1	TRBV28	TRBJ1-2	TGTGCCAGCAGAGAGGGACAGGGGGCGGATGGCTACACCTTC	CASREGQGADGYTF
once	NA	TRBV10-3	TRBJ2-7	TGTGCCATCAGTGATTTACAGGGCGGTAACGAGCAGTACTTC	CAISDLQGGNEQYF
NA	NA	TRBV25-1	TRBJ1-2	TGTGCCAGCAGTGCCTGGGGCGAACTTTATGGCTACACCTTC	CASSAWGELYGYTF
once	TRBD1	TRBV6-6	TRBJ1-2	TGTGCCAGCAGTCCGCTCCGGGACAGGGCCTCTTCGGGCGGCTACACCTTC	CASSPLRDRASSGGYTF
NA	NA	TRBV20-1	TRBJ1-2	TGCAGTGCTAACAGTGGATATGGCTACACCTTC	CSANSGYGYTF
once	NA	TRBV7-9	TRBJ2-2	TGTGCCAGCAGCGGGGGCAGCATAGGATGGCGGAACTCCGGGGAGCTGTTTTTT	CASSGGSIGWRNSGELFF